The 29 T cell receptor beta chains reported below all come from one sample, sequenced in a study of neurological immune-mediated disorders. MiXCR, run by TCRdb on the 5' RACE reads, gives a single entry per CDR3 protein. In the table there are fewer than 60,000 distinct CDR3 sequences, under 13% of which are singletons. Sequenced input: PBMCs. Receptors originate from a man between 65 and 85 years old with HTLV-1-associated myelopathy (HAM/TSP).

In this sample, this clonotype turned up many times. The CDR3 DNA follows: TGCAGTGCTAGCTATGGCTACACCTTC. This translates into CSASYGYTF. The chain recombines TRBV20-1 with TRBJ1-2; no clear D. The CDR3 is made up of 9 amino acids. Germline V gene sequence: CDR1 DFQATT, CDR2 SNEGSKA (reference sequence). The V end lost 3 bases, the J end lost 4 bases, and 0 bases lay between the germline ends.

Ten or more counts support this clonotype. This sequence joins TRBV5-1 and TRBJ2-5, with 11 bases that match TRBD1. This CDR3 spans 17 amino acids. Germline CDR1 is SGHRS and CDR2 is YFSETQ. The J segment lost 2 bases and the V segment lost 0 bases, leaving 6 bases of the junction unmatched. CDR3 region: CASSLAGTGGTQETQYF. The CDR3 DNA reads TGCGCCAGCAGCTTGGCGGGGACAGGGGGGACACAAGAGACCCAGTACTTC.

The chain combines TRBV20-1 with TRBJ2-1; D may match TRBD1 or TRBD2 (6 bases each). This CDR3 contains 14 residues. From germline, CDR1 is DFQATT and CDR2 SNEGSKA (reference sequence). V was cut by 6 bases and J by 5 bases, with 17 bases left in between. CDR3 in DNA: TGCAGTGCCCCGGGGGCTCTAGCTGACAATGAGCAGTTCTTC. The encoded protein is CSAPGALADNEQFF.

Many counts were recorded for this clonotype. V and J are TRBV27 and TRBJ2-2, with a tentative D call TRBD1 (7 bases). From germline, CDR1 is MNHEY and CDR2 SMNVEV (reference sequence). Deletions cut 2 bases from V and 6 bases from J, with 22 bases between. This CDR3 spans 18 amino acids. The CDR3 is CASSLRPPEGQYSGELFF. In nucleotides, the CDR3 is TGTGCCAGCAGTTTACGTCCCCCGGAGGGACAGTACTCCGGGGAGCTGTTTTTT.

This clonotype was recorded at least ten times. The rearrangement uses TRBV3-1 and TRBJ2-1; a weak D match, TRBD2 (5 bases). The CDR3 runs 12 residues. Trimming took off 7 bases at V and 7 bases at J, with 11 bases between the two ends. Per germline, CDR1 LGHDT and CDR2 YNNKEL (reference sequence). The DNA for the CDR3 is TGTGCCAGCATGTCTGAGGGAAATGAGCAGTTCTTC. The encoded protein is CASMSEGNEQFF.

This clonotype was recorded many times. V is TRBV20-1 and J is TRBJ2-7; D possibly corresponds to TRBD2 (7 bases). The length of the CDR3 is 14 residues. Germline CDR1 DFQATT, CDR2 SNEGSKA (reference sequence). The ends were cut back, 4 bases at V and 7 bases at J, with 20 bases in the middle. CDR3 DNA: TGCAGTGCTATCCGGTCTGGGGGGGCTGGTGAGCAGTACTTC. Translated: CSAIRSGGAGEQYF.

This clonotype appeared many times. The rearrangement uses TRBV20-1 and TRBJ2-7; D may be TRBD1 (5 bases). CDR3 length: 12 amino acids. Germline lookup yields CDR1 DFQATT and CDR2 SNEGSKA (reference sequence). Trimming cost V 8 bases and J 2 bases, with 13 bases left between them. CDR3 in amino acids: CSLSGNTYEQYF. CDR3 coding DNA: TGCAGTCTGTCAGGGAACACCTACGAGCAGTACTTC.

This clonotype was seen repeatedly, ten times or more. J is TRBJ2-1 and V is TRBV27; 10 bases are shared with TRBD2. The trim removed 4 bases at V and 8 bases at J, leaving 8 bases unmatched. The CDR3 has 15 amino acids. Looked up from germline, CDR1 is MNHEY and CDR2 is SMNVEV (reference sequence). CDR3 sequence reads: CASSSLAGERHEQFF. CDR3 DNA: TGTGCCAGCAGTTCGCTAGCGGGAGAAAGGCATGAGCAGTTCTTC.

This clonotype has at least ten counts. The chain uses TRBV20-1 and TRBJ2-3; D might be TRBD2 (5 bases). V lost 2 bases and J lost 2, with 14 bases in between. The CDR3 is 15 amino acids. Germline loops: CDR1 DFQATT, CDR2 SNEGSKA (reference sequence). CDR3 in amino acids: CSARNSANPTDTQYF. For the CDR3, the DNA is TGCAGTGCTAGAAATAGCGCCAACCCCACAGATACGCAGTATTTT.

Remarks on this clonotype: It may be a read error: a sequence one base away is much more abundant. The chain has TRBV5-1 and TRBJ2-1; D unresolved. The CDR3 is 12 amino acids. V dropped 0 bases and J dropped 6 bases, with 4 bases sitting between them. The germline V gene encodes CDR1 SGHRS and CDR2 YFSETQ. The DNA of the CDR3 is TGCGCCAGCAGCTTGGGGGCCAATGAGCAGTTCTTC. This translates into CASSLGANEQFF.

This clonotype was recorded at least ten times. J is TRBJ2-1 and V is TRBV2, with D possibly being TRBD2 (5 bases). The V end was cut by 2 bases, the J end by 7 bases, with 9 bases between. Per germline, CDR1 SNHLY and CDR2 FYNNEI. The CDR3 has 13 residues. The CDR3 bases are TGTGCCAGCAGTGAAACGGGGTGGAATGAGCAGTTCTTC. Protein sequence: CASSETGWNEQFF. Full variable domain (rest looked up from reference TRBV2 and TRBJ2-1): EPEVTQTPSHQVTQMGQEVILRCVPISNHLYFYWYRQILGQKVEFLVSFYNNEISEKSEIFDDQFSVERPDGSNFTLKIRSTKLEDSAMYFCASSETGWNEQFFGPGTRLTVL.

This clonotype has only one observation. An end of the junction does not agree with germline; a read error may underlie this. The CDR3 here is CASSLRTIGHNKQFF. The CDR3 DNA reads as TGTGCCAGCAGCCTTCGCACTATCGGACACAATAAGCAGTTCTTC. The rearrangement joins TRBV7-6 to TRBJ2-1, with a possible D match to TRBD1 (5 bases). Looked up from germline, CDR1 is SGHVS and CDR2 is FNYEAQ. The CDR3 is made up of 15 amino acids.

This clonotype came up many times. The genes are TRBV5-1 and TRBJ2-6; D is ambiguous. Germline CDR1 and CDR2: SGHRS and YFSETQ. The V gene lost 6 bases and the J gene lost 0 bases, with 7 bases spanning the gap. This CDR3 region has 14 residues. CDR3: CASKSVSGANVLTF. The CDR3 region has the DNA TGCGCCAGCAAATCAGTCTCTGGGGCCAACGTCCTGACTTTC.

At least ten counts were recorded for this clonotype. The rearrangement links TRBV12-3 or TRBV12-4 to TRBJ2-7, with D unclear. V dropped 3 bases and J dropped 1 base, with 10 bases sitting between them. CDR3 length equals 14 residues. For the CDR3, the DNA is TGTGCCAGCAGTTTGAACAGAAAGTCCTACGAGCAGTACTTC. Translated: CASSLNRKSYEQYF.

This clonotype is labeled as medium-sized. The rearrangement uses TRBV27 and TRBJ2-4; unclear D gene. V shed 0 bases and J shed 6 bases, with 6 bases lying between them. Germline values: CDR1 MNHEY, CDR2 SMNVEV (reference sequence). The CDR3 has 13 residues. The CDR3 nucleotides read TGTGCCAGCAGTTTATCGGGTCTAAACATTCAGTACTTC. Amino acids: CASSLSGLNIQYF.

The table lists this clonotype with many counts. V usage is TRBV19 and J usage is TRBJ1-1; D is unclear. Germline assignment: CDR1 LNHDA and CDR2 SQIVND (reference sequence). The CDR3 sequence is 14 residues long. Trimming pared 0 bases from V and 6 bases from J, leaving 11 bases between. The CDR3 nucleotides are TGTGCCAGTAGTATAGATTCGGGTAAGGCTGAAGCTTTCTTT. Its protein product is CASSIDSGKAEAFF.

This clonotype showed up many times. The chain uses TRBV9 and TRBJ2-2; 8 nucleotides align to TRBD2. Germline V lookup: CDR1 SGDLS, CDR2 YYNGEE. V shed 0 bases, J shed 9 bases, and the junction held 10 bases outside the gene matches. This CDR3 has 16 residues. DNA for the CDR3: TGTGCCAGCAGCGTAGGGGAAACGAGCGGGAGCAGGGAGCTGTTTTTT. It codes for CASSVGETSGSRELFF.

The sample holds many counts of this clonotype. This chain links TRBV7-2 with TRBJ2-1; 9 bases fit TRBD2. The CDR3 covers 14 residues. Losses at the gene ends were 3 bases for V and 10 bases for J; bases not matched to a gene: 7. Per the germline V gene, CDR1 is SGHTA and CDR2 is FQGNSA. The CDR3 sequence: CASSFLGLAQEQFF. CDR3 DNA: TGTGCCAGCAGCTTCCTGGGACTAGCTCAGGAGCAGTTCTTC.

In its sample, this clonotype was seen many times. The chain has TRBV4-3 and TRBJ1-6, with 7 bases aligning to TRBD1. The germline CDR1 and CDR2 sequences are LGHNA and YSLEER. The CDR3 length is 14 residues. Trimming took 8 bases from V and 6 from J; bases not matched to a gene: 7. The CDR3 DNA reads TGCGCCAGCGGAGACAGGGCCCCTAATTCACCCCTCCACTTT. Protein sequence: CASGDRAPNSPLHF.

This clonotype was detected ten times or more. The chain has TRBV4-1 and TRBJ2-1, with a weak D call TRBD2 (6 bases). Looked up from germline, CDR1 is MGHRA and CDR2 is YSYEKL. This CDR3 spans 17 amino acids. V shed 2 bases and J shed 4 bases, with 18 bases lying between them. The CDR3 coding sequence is TGCGCCAGCAGCCAATTCTATGCCCAACTAGCTTACAATGAGCAGTTCTTC. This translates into CASSQFYAQLAYNEQFF.

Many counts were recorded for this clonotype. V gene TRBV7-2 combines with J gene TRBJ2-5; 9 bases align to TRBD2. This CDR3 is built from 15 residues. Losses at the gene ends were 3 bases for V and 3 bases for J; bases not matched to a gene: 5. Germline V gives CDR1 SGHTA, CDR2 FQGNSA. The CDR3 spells CASSFGPSGEETQYF. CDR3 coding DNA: TGTGCCAGCAGCTTTGGGCCTAGCGGGGAAGAGACCCAGTACTTC.

The CDR3 DNA is TGCAGCGTCGAGGGCACCGGGGAGCTGTTTTTT. Residues: CSVEGTGELFF. The gene calls are TRBV29-1 and TRBJ2-2; a possible D gene is TRBD2 (5 bases). V lost 6 bases and J 4 bases, leaving 6 bases between the germline ends. The CDR3 totals 11 residues. Germline V gene data show CDR1 as SQVTM and CDR2 as ANQGSEA.

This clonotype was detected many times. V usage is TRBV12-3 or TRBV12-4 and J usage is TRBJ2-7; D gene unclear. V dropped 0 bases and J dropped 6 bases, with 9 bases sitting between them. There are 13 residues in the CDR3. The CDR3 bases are TGTGCCAGCAGTTTAGCGGTAGGATTCGAGCAGTACTTC. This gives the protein CASSLAVGFEQYF.

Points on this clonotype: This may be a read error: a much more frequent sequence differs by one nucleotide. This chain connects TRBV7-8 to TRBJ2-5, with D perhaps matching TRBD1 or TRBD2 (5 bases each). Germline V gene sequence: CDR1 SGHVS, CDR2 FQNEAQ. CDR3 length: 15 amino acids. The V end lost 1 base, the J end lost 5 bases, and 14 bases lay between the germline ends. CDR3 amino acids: CASSLESGPAETQYF. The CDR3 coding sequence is TGTGCCAGCAGCTTAGAGTCGGGACCGGCCGAGACCCAGTACTTC.

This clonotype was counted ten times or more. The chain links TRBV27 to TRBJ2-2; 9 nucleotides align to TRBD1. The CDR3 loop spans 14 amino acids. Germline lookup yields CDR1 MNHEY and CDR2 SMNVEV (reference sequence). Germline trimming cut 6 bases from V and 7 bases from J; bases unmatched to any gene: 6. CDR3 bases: TGTGCCAGCAGAAAAGGGACAGGGAACGGGGAGCTGTTTTTT. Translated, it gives CASRKGTGNGELFF.

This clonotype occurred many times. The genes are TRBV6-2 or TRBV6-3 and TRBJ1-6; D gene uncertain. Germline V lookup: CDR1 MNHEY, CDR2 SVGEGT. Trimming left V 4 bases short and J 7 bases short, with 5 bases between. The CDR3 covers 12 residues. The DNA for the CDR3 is TGTGCCAGCAGTTCCCAGAATTCACCCCTCCACTTT. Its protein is CASSSQNSPLHF.

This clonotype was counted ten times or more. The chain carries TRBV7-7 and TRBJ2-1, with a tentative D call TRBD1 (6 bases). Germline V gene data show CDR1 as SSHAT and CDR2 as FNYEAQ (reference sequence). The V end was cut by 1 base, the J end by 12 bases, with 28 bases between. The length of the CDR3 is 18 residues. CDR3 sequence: CASSLGPPGHSPLYVQFF. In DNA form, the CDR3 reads TGTGCCAGCAGCTTAGGCCCCCCGGGACATTCACCCTTGTACGTGCAGTTCTTC.

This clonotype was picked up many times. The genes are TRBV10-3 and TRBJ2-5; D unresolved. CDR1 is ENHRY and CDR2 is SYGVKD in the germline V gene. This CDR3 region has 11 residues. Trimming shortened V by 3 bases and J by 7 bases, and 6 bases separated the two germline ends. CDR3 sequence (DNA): TGTGCCATCAGTGAATCCGGGACCCAGTACTTC. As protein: CAISESGTQYF.

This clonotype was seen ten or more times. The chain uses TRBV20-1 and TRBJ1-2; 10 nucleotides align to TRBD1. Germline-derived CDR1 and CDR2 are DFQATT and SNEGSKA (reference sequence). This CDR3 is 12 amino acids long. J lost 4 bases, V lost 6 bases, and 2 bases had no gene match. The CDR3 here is CSAGTGVYGYTF. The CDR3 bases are TGCAGTGCAGGGACAGGGGTCTATGGCTACACCTTC.